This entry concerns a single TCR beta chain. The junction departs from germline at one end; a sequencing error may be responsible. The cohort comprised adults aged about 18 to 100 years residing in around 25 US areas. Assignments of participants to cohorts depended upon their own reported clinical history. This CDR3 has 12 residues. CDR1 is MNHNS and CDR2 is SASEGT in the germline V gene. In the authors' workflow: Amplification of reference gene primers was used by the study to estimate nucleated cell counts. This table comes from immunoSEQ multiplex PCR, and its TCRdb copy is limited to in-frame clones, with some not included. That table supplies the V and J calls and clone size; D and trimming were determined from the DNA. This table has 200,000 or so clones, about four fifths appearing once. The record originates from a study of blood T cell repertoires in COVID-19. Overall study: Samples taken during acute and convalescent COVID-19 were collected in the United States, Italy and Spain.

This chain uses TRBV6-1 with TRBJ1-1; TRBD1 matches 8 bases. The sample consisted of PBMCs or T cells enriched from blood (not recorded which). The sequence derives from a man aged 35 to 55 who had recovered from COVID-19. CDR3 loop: CASNEGQGKAFF. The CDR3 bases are TGTGCCAGCAATGAAGGACAGGGAAAAGCTTTCTTT.